This T cell receptor beta chain was identified during a study of cytomegalovirus exposure and HLA in healthy donors. Study summary: A data release that came early held roughly 90 million unique TCRs from HLA-typed donors. Study-wide results and caveats: Later analysis revealed greater clonal expansion in HLA-associated TCR beta chains than in equally common others. CMV antigen specificity was confirmed in vitro for a few CMV-associated chains.

The PCR made use of 60 Vbeta and 13 Jbeta primers. Using immunoSEQ multiplex PCR, the repertoire was profiled, and TCRdb retains in-frame clones only, with some absent. The sample has 50,000 or so clones. This cohort consisted of healthy bone marrow donors. V was shortened by 6 bases and J by 3 bases, with 12 bases between the two germline ends. The CDR3 sequence is 14 residues long. Per the germline V gene, CDR1 is SNHLY and CDR2 is FYNNEI. Of note for this clone: Its antigen remains unidentified.

The sequenced sample consisted of PBMCs. The clonotype originates from a woman aged 18-29 years in good health and CMV-seronegative. The J gene is TRBJ1-5, the V gene TRBV2, with D perhaps TRBD1 (6 bases). The CDR3 coding sequence is TGTGCCAGCAGGGTCGACAGGTTCAATCAGCCCCAGCATTTT. Its protein is CASRVDRFNQPQHF. Supplemented by reference TRBV2 and TRBJ1-5, the full variable domain reads EPEVTQTPSHQVTQMGQEVILRCVPISNHLYFYWYRQILGQKVEFLVSFYNNEISEKSEIFDDQFSVERPDGSNFTLKIRSTKLEDSAMYFCASRVDRFNQPQHFGDGTRLSIL.